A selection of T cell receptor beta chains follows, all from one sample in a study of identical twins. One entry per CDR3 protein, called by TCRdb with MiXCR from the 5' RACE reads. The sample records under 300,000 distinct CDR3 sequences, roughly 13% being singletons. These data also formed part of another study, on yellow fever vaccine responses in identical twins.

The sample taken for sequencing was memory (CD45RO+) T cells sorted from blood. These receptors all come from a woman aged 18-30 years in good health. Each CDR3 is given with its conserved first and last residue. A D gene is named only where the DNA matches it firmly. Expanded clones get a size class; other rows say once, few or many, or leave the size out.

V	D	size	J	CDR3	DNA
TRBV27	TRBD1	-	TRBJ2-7	CASRRDRGVYEQYF	TGTGCCAGCCGCCGGGACAGGGGGGTGTACGAGCAGTACTTC
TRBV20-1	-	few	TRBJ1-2	CSARDRVAPLYGYTF	TGCAGTGCTAGAGATCGAGTGGCACCCCTCTATGGCTACACCTTC
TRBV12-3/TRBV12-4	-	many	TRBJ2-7	CAGSRGREQYF	TGTGCCGGGAGTCGGGGGCGGGAGCAGTACTTC
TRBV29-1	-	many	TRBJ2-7	CSALGPRPSSYEQYF	TGCAGCGCCTTAGGTCCGCGCCCCAGCTCCTACGAGCAGTACTTC
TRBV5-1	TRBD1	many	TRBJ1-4	CASSLAGMTGSEKLFF	TGCGCCAGCAGCTTGGCGGGTATGACAGGGTCCGAAAAACTGTTTTTT
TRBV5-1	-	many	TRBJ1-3	CASSLDGRNSGNTIYF	TGCGCCAGCAGCTTGGATGGTAGGAACTCTGGAAACACCATATATTTT
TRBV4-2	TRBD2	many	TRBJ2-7	CASSQAFAGVYEQYF	TGTGCCAGCAGCCAAGCCTTCGCGGGGGTCTACGAGCAGTACTTC
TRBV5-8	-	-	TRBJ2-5	CASSYFGAQETQYF	TGTGCCAGCAGCTACTTCGGGGCCCAAGAGACCCAGTACTTC
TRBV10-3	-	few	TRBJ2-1	CAMRDAGGEQFF	TGTGCCATGAGGGACGCCGGAGGGGAGCAGTTCTTC
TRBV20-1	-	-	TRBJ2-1	CSARDYRGFSSYNEQFF	TGCAGTGCTAGAGATTATAGGGGGTTTAGCTCCTACAATGAGCAGTTCTTC
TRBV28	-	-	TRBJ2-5	CASSQADRETQYF	TGTGCCAGCAGCCAAGCGGACCGAGAGACCCAGTACTTC
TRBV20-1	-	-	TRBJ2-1	CSARGRWSTGQFF	TGCAGTGCTAGAGGACGGTGGAGCACGGGGCAGTTCTTC
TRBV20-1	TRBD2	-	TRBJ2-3	CSAEASGRTDTQYF	TGCAGTGCCGAGGCCAGCGGGAGAACAGATACGCAGTATTTT
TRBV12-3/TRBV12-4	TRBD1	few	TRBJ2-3	CASSSGQSKGTDTQYF	TGTGCCAGCAGTTCGGGACAGTCGAAGGGCACAGATACGCAGTATTTT
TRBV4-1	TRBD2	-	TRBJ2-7	CASSTWTSGRGEQYF	TGCGCCAGCAGCACTTGGACTAGCGGGAGGGGCGAGCAGTACTTC
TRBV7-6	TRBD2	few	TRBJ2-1	CASSLVKGLAGGSGSYNEQFF	TGTGCCAGCAGCTTAGTAAAGGGACTAGCGGGGGGGTCCGGCTCCTACAATGAGCAGTTCTTC
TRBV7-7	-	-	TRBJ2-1	CASSLDRGGNEQFF	TGTGCTAGCAGCTTAGATCGGGGCGGGAATGAGCAGTTCTTC
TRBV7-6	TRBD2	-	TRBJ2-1	CASSLWSGRANEQFF	TGTGCCAGCAGCTTGTGGTCCGGGAGGGCCAATGAGCAGTTCTTC
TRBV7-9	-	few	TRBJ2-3	CAGFTTSGLADTQYF	TGTGCCGGATTCACGACTAGTGGGTTAGCAGATACGCAGTATTTT
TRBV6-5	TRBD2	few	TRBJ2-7	CASSYSRTSGGSFYEQYF	TGTGCCAGCAGTTACTCGAGGACTAGCGGGGGATCATTCTACGAGCAGTACTTC
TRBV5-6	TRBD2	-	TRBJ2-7	CASSPRTRGLPYEQYF	TGTGCCAGCAGCCCGCGGACTAGAGGACTCCCCTACGAGCAGTACTTC
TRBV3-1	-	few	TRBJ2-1	CASSPYDSSYNEQFF	TGTGCCAGCAGCCCGTACGACAGCTCCTACAATGAGCAGTTCTTC
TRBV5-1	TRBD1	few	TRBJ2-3	CASSDRDRRNTQYF	TGCGCCAGCAGCGACCGGGACAGAAGAAATACGCAGTATTTT
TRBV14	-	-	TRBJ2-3	CASSQRDLYTDTQYF	TGTGCCAGCAGCCAACGGGACTTATACACAGATACGCAGTATTTT
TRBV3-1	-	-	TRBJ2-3	CASTQNLPNTDTQYF	TGTGCCAGCACCCAAAACTTACCGAACACAGATACGCAGTATTTT
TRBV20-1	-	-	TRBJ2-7	CSARKTVSYEQYF	TGCAGTGCTAGAAAGACAGTCTCCTACGAGCAGTACTTC
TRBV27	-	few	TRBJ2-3	CASTSSGITDTQYF	TGTGCCAGCACTTCCTCGGGAATCACAGATACGCAGTATTTT
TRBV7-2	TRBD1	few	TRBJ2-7	CASRTGTGEQYF	TGTGCCAGCAGAACCGGGACAGGCGAGCAGTACTTC
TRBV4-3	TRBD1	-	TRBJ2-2	CASSQETGAHTGELFF	TGCGCCAGCAGCCAGGAAACAGGGGCCCACACCGGGGAGCTGTTTTTT
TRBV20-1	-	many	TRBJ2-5	CSASRGGTQETQYF	TGCAGTGCTAGTCGGGGCGGTACTCAAGAGACCCAGTACTTC
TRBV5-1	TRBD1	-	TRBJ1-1	CASSLRDSEAFF	TGCGCCAGCAGCCTCCGGGACAGTGAAGCTTTCTTT
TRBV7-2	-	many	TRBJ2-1	CASSLLGEYNEQFF	TGTGCCAGCAGCTTATTAGGGGAGTACAATGAGCAGTTCTTC
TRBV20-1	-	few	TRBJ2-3	CSAEMTRGADTQYF	TGCAGTGCTGAGATGACCCGTGGTGCAGATACGCAGTATTTT
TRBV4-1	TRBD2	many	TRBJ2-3	CASSQPPGASGNGDTQYF	TGCGCCAGCAGCCAACCGCCCGGGGCTAGCGGGAATGGAGATACGCAGTATTTT
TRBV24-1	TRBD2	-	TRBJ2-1	CATSARGAGVGREQFF	TGTGCCACCAGTGCCAGAGGAGCGGGAGTTGGGCGTGAGCAGTTCTTC
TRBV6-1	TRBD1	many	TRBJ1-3	CASSTGGSSGNTIYF	TGTGCCAGCAGTACAGGGGGATCCTCTGGAAACACCATATATTTT
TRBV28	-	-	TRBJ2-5	CASTLRVGVETQYF	TGTGCCAGCACCCTCCGGGTGGGGGTTGAGACCCAGTACTTC
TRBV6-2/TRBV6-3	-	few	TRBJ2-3	CASSTGGLVVDTQYF	TGTGCCAGCAGCACCGGGGGGCTAGTAGTAGATACGCAGTATTTT
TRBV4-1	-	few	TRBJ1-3	CASSQDLLSDTIYF	TGCGCCAGCAGCCAAGATTTGTTGTCGGACACCATATATTTT
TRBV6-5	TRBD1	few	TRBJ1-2	CASSYGVGTDGYTF	TGTGCCAGCAGTTACGGAGTCGGGACAGATGGCTACACCTTC
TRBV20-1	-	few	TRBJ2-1	CSAIRLGSSYNEQFF	TGCAGTGCTATAAGACTGGGGAGCTCCTACAATGAGCAGTTCTTC
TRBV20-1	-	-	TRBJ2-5	CSAPLVSQYF	TGCAGTGCTCCATTGGTTTCTCAGTACTTC
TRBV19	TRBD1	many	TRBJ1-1	CASSIYPGGPEAFF	TGTGCCAGTAGTATTTACCCAGGGGGGCCTGAAGCTTTCTTT
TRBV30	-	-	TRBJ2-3	CAWNLLLHTQYF	TGTGCCTGGAACCTGCTTCTACATACGCAGTATTTT
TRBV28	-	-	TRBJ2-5	CASRLTRPETQYF	TGTGCCAGCAGACTTACTAGACCAGAGACCCAGTACTTC
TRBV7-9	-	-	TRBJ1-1	CASRQQQGTEAFF	TGTGCCAGCAGGCAGCAACAGGGTACTGAAGCTTTCTTT
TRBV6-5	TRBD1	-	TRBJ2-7	CASSYRTGDEQYF	TGTGCCAGCAGTTATCGGACAGGGGACGAGCAGTACTTC
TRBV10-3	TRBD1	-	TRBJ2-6	CAISERQGASGANVLTF	TGTGCCATCAGTGAGCGACAGGGGGCCTCTGGGGCCAACGTCCTGACTTTC
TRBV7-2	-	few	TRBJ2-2	CASSLLALRNTGELFF	TGTGCCAGCAGCTTGCTGGCACTCCGGAACACCGGGGAGCTGTTTTTT
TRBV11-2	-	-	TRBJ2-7	CASSLDQGLPLYEQYF	TGTGCCAGCAGCTTAGACCAGGGTCTCCCTTTGTACGAGCAGTACTTC
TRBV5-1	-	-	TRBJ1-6	CASSLETGHQLHF	TGCGCCAGCAGCTTGGAGACGGGACACCAACTCCACTTT
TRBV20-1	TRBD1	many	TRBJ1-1	CSARVDRGHTEAFF	TGCAGTGCTAGGGTGGACAGGGGCCACACTGAAGCTTTCTTT
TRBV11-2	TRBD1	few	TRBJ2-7	CASSVVGQGSYEQYF	TGTGCCAGCAGCGTCGTCGGACAGGGATCCTACGAGCAGTACTTC
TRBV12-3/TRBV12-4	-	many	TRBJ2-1	CASSSSTGYNEQFF	TGTGCCAGCAGTTCCTCCACAGGTTACAATGAGCAGTTCTTC
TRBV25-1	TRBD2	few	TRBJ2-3	CASSAWGGDTDTQYF	TGTGCCAGCAGTGCCTGGGGGGGGGACACAGATACGCAGTATTTT
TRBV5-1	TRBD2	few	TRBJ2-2	CASSLEAGGGAGELFF	TGCGCCAGCAGCCTGGAGGCGGGGGGCGGCGCCGGGGAGCTGTTTTTT
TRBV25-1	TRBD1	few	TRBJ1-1	CASRRQGITEAFF	TGTGCCAGCAGGAGACAGGGTATAACTGAAGCTTTCTTT
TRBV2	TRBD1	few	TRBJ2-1	CASSTLGTALSNEQFF	TGTGCCAGCAGTACCCTAGGGACAGCCCTCAGCAATGAGCAGTTCTTC
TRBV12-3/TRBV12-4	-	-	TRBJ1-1	CASSFAGLNTEAFF	TGTGCCAGCAGTTTTGCAGGGTTGAACACTGAAGCTTTCTTT